The next 13 T cell receptor beta chains were all read from a single sample in a study of PD-1 blockade in classical Hodgkin lymphoma. Relapse after autologous stem cell transplantation occurred in every patient, and brentuximab vedotin exposure varied. Using magnetic negative selection, the CD4+ T cells were separated out of thawed PBMCs. Clones were read by immunoSEQ multiplex PCR, and TCRdb kept only the in-frame ones, dropping some. The sample includes tens of thousands of clones, more than 60% of them seen just once. The sequencing used CD4+ T cells from blood, collected at baseline. Receptors originate from a human donor with classical Hodgkin lymphoma.

This clone was seen only a few times. This rearrangement joins TRBV11-2 to TRBJ1-3; D not resolved. The CDR3 spans 12 residues. Germline CDR1 reads SGHAT; CDR2 reads FQNNGV. Trimming stripped 2 bases from V and 2 bases from J, with 1 base between. This chain's CDR3 is CASSLPGNTIYF. The CDR3 bases are TGTGCCAGCAGCTTACCTGGAAACACCATATATTTT. Full variable domain (outside the CDR3, taken from reference TRBV11-2 and TRBJ1-3): EAGVAQSPRYKIIEKRQSVAFWCNPISGHATLYWYQQILGQGPKLLIQFQNNGVVDDSQLPKDRFSAERLKGVDSTLKIQPAKLEDSAVYLCASSLPGNTIYFGEGSWLTVV.

This rearrangement joins TRBV2 to TRBJ1-3; 7 nucleotides line up with TRBD1. CDR1 and CDR2 (germline): SNHLY, FYNNEI. V gave up 5 bases and J gave up 1 base; unmatched junction bases: 2. This CDR3 spans 14 amino acids. The CDR3, as DNA: TGTGCCAGCAGTCGACAGGGATCTGGAAACACCATATATTTT. This sequence encodes CASSRQGSGNTIYF.

The chain combines TRBV6-6 with TRBJ1-3; no definite D call. CDR1 and CDR2 (germline): MNHNY, SVGAGI (reference sequence). The CDR3 runs to 15 residues. Trimming shortened V by 0 bases and J by 0 bases, and 6 bases separated the two germline ends. The CDR3: CASSYSLNSGNTIYF. CDR3 coding DNA: TGTGCCAGCAGTTACTCGTTGAACTCTGGAAACACCATATATTTT.

The rearrangement joins TRBV5-7 to TRBJ1-3, with 10 bases aligning to TRBD1. TRBV5-7 has ORF status, its function being uncertain. The CDR3 length is 15 residues. V dropped 3 bases and J dropped 0; count of bases not matched to a gene: 0. The CDR3 DNA is TGTGCCAGCAGCTGGGACAGGGGCTCTGGAAACACCATATATTTT. Its protein is CASSWDRGSGNTIYF.

The chain joins TRBV27 to TRBJ2-5, with TRBD2 matching over 14 bases. The CDR3 is made up of 17 amino acids. Germline lookup yields CDR1 MNHEY and CDR2 SMNVEV (reference sequence). The J segment lost 6 bases and the V segment lost 3 bases, leaving 9 bases of the junction unmatched. DNA for the CDR3: TGTGCCAGCAGTTTCGAGGGACTAGCGGGGGTCCGGAAGACCCAGTACTTC. Amino acids: CASSFEGLAGVRKTQYF.

Of note for this clone: The sample holds other DNA sequences that translate to the same CDR3. The gene calls are TRBV5-1 and TRBJ1-5, with 8 bases lining up with TRBD1. There are 13 residues in the CDR3. Per the germline V gene, CDR1 is SGHRS and CDR2 is YFSETQ. J was trimmed by 7 bases and V by 4 bases; bases with no gene match: 4. The CDR3 sequence is CASSLDRGQPQHF. The DNA for the CDR3 is TGCGCCAGCAGCCTTGACAGGGGCCAGCCCCAGCATTTT.

This clone turned up a few times. CDR3 nucleotide sequence: TGTGCCAGCAGCTACAAGGCAGGCAATTCACCCCTCCACTTT. The encoded protein is CASSYKAGNSPLHF. The chain is built from TRBV14 and TRBJ1-6; the D is unclear. The CDR3 covers 14 residues. Germline-derived CDR1 and CDR2 are SGHDN and FVKESK. V gave up 5 bases and J gave up 7 bases, with 12 bases separating them.

V and J are TRBV9 and TRBJ1-2; D is uncertain. This CDR3 comprises 16 residues. The V and J ends lost 0 bases and 7 bases respectively, with 19 bases between them. CDR1 SGDLS and CDR2 YYNGEE come from the germline V gene. The CDR3 is CASSVGSDPPSGGYTF. DNA of the CDR3: TGTGCCAGCAGCGTAGGTTCGGACCCTCCCAGTGGTGGCTACACCTTC.

The chain joins TRBV10-1 to TRBJ1-5, with a tentative D call TRBD1 (6 bases). Trimming shortened V by 4 bases and J by 7 bases, and 8 bases separated the two germline ends. Germline CDR1 and CDR2: WNHNN and SYGVQD (reference sequence). The CDR3 is made up of 12 amino acids. CDR3 amino acids: CASSARGQPQHF. The CDR3 bases are TGCGCCAGCAGTGCTAGGGGGCAGCCCCAGCATTTT.

The rearrangement joins TRBV4-3 to TRBJ2-3, with D possibly being TRBD2 (6 bases). Deletions cut 0 bases from V and 0 bases from J, with 19 bases between. The CDR3 is made up of 19 amino acids. Germline CDR1 reads LGHNA; CDR2 reads YSLEER. CDR3: CASSQEWAGSLASTDTQYF. Here the CDR3 DNA reads TGCGCCAGCAGCCAAGAGTGGGCGGGGTCCCTCGCTAGCACAGATACGCAGTATTTT.

The V call is TRBV5-1, the J call TRBJ1-1; no reliable D call. The germline V gene has CDR1 SGHRS and CDR2 YFSETQ. The CDR3 sequence is 14 residues long. Trimming removed 7 bases from V and 5 bases from J, with 18 bases in between. CDR3 coding DNA: TGCGCCAGCCCGTGGGAGGGTCGGCGGACTGAAGCTTTCTTT. Protein product: CASPWEGRRTEAFF.

The chain employs TRBV18 and TRBJ1-1; 7 bases fit TRBD1. The CDR3 sequence is 12 residues long. Trimming removed 3 bases from V and 11 bases from J; junction bases left unmatched: 6. From germline, CDR1 is KGHSH and CDR2 LQKENI. The CDR3 DNA reads as TGTGCCAGCTCACCTGGGACAGATGGGGCTTTCTTT. Amino acid sequence: CASSPGTDGAFF.

V gene TRBV2 combines with J gene TRBJ1-6; D gene unclear. This CDR3 has 13 amino acids. CDR1 is SNHLY, CDR2 FYNNEI, per germline. The V end was cut by 6 bases, the J end by 4 bases, with 7 bases between. The CDR3 nucleotides read TGTGCCAGCAGGGCTGAATATAATTCACCCCTCCACTTT. Translation: CASRAEYNSPLHF.